This T cell receptor beta chain stems from a study of T cells in narcolepsy. General study findings and limits: Blood of same and different patients, but not healthy controls, reportedly held recurring autoreactive clonotypes. Autoreactive HCRT-specific and TRIB2-specific clonotypes were marked in same-patient CSF-versus-blood CD4+ comparisons.

The CDR3 totals 16 residues. Germline V gene lookup returns CDR1 LNHDA and CDR2 SQIVND (reference sequence). V lost 3 bases to trimming and J lost 3 bases, with 12 bases between them. By share, this clone ranks as large. Its target is not known. Measured with immunoSEQ multiplex PCR; TCRdb has only the in-frame clones, and not every one. The sample has some 710 clones, about 28% seen once. The V and J genes are TRBV19 and TRBJ2-6; TRBD2 might be the D (5 bases). This clonotype was obtained from a human donor with narcolepsy. The sequencing sample was made of cultured CD8+ T cells from cerebrospinal fluid. In DNA, the CDR3 is TGTGCCAGTAGTATTCCGGGATTCGGTGGGGCCAACGTCCTGACTTTC. It yields the protein CASSIPGFGGANVLTF.